This is a list of T cell receptor beta chains from one sample in a study of sequential checkpoint blockade in melanoma. Libraries were prepared by immunoSEQ multiplex PCR; TCRdb keeps only in-frame clonotypes and omits some of them. The data show 830 or so clones, with about 20% seen just once and around 10% held by the top ten. Sequencing used tumor tissue (inferred from file names), obtained from a patient given nivolumab and ipilimumab in sequence. The receptors were gathered from a human donor with melanoma. The CDR3 runs from the conserved cysteine through the conserved F or W. The order of the fields is CDR3 length, D gene, V gene, J gene, clone size, CDR3 DNA, CDR3 protein. A D gene is named only where the DNA matches it firmly. Clone size is stated in some rows and not others, as once, few, many or a class when expanded.

14,NA,TRBV6-8,TRBJ2-4,few,TGTGCCAGCAGTTACGACGGGAGCAAAAACATTCAGTACTTC,CASSYDGSKNIQYF
15,TRBD1,TRBV11-3,TRBJ2-4,medium-sized,TGTGCCAGCAGCTTCCGGACAGGCAATAGGAACATTCAGTACTTC,CASSFRTGNRNIQYF
16,TRBD1,TRBV4-1,TRBJ2-1,few,TGCGCCAGCAGCTTGACAGGGGGGAACTTCTACAATGAGCAGTTCTTC,CASSLTGGNFYNEQFF
13,TRBD2,TRBV19,TRBJ2-1,few,TGTGCCAGTACCGCCGGGACTAGCGGTGAGCAGTTCTTC,CASTAGTSGEQFF
12,TRBD1,TRBV29-1,TRBJ2-5,NA,TGCAGCGTCCAGGGGGCCTGGGAGACCCAGTACTTC,CSVQGAWETQYF
15,TRBD1,TRBV30,TRBJ2-5,few,TGTGCCTGGAGTGGAGGACAGGGGGCGAGAGAGACCCAGTACTTC,CAWSGGQGARETQYF
17,NA,TRBV11-3,TRBJ2-3,large,TGTGCCAGCAGCTGGAGTTCCCCGCGGGGCCGCACAGATACGCAGTATTTT,CASSWSSPRGRTDTQYF
12,NA,TRBV9,TRBJ1-2,NA,TGTGCCAGCAAATTGGGGGACTATGGCTACACCTTC,CASKLGDYGYTF
14,NA,TRBV9,TRBJ1-4,NA,TGTGCCACGTCTCCGTCGACAGTTTTTGAAAAACTGTTTTTT,CATSPSTVFEKLFF
15,NA,TRBV11-3,TRBJ2-1,medium-sized,TGTGCCAGCAGCTTACAACCGGACAGCTACAATGAGCAGTTCTTC,CASSLQPDSYNEQFF
16,TRBD2,TRBV19,TRBJ2-1,NA,TGTGCCAGTAGTATAGATCGATGGGTGGGCGGGGGTGAGCAGTTCTTC,CASSIDRWVGGGEQFF
16,NA,TRBV5-1,TRBJ1-1,NA,TGCGCCAGCAGCTTGGCTCGGGGGCTTGTGGGCACTGAAGCTTTCTTT,CASSLARGLVGTEAFF
15,TRBD1,TRBV6-8,TRBJ1-2,medium-sized,TGTGCCAGCAGTATCACAGGGGGCCGGTCCTATGGCTACACCTTC,CASSITGGRSYGYTF
16,NA,TRBV5-1,TRBJ2-4,NA,TGCGCCAGCAGCTTGGAGGGGGTAGGGGGCAAAAACATTCAGTACTTC,CASSLEGVGGKNIQYF
14,TRBD2,TRBV9,TRBJ2-1,medium-sized,TGTGCCAGCAGCCAAATAGCGGGAGTTAGTGAGCAGTTCTTC,CASSQIAGVSEQFF
12,NA,TRBV9,TRBJ1-6,NA,TGTGCCAGCAGCGCTTCTGGGGGCAAGCTCCACTTT,CASSASGGKLHF
16,NA,TRBV6-8,TRBJ2-7,NA,TGTGCCAGCAGTTACCCGAGGAGTCAGGGAACCTACGAGCAGTACTTC,CASSYPRSQGTYEQYF
18,TRBD2,TRBV25-1,TRBJ2-2,NA,TGTGCCAGCAGCAGTATGAGGACTAGCGGGAGGGCCCCCGGGGAGCTGTTTTTT,CASSSMRTSGRAPGELFF
14,TRBD1,TRBV15,TRBJ1-5,NA,TGTGCCACAGCCGGGACAGGGGGCATTCAGCCCCAGCATTTT,CATAGTGGIQPQHF
13,NA,TRBV7-4,TRBJ1-4,medium-sized,TGTGCCAGCAGCTCGGAAGCTAATGAAAAACTGTTTTTT,CASSSEANEKLFF
13,NA,TRBV9,TRBJ1-3,NA,TGTGCCAGCAGCGTAGAAGGGCGAAACACCATATATTTT,CASSVEGRNTIYF
14,NA,TRBV15,TRBJ1-2,NA,TGTGCCACCAGCAGGGCCGGGCTCGACTATGGCTACACCTTC,CATSRAGLDYGYTF
14,TRBD2,TRBV11-3,TRBJ2-5,medium-sized,TGTGCCAGCAGCCCTGGGACTAGCCTTGGGACCCAGTACTTC,CASSPGTSLGTQYF
15,TRBD1,TRBV6-8,TRBJ2-3,few,TGTGCCAGCAGCCCGGGACAGGGTGGGGCAGATACGCAGTATTTT,CASSPGQGGADTQYF
16,NA,TRBV18,TRBJ1-1,few,TGTGCCAGCTCACATTCTTATGGGGGCTCGGATACTGAAGCTTTCTTT,CASSHSYGGSDTEAFF
15,NA,TRBV18,TRBJ1-3,NA,TGTGCCAGCTCACCACTGGGTAGCTCTGGAAACACCATATATTTT,CASSPLGSSGNTIYF
12,NA,TRBV6-8,TRBJ1-2,NA,TGTGCCATCAGTGGATTTCGCTATGGCTACACCTTC,CAISGFRYGYTF
13,TRBD1,TRBV29-1,TRBJ1-1,few,TGCAGCGTGACAGGGACGACGCACACTGAAGCTTTCTTT,CSVTGTTHTEAFF
13,NA,TRBV9,TRBJ1-1,large,TGTGCCAGCGGGCGGGGGCCGGGCACTGAAGCTTTCTTT,CASGRGPGTEAFF
13,NA,TRBV9,TRBJ1-1,medium-sized,TGTGCCAGCAGCGCTGGAGACGGGACTGAAGCTTTCTTT,CASSAGDGTEAFF
11,NA,TRBV6-7,TRBJ1-6,NA,TGTGCCAGCAGCGGGGAAGGTCCCCTCCACTTT,CASSGEGPLHF
14,TRBD1,TRBV6-8,TRBJ1-2,medium-sized,TGTGCCATCAGTCATCCGGGACAGGGGGTTAGCTACACCTTC,CAISHPGQGVSYTF
15,NA,TRBV4-1,TRBJ1-4,large,TGCGCCAGCAGCCAAGTCAGGGCGGCGCCTGAAAAACTGTTTTTT,CASSQVRAAPEKLFF
15,NA,TRBV6-8,TRBJ2-3,few,TGTGCCAGCAGTTACTATGGGCGTAGCACAGATACGCAGTATTTT,CASSYYGRSTDTQYF
14,NA,TRBV12-5,TRBJ1-1,few,TGTGCTAGTGGATCACTCCACAGGGCGCGAGAAGCTTTCTTT,CASGSLHRAREAFF
14,NA,TRBV14,TRBJ2-3,NA,TGTGCCAGCAGCCCTGGGACCAATACAGATACGCAGTATTTT,CASSPGTNTDTQYF
16,TRBD1,TRBV18,TRBJ2-2,NA,TGTGCCAGCTCGTCACAGGGGGCAAAAAACACCGGGGAGCTGTTTTTT,CASSSQGAKNTGELFF
15,TRBD2,TRBV28,TRBJ2-3,few,TGTGCCAGCAGTCCCCCTAGCGGCCTCACAGATACGCAGTATTTT,CASSPPSGLTDTQYF